Following are 8 T cell receptor beta chains from one sample sequenced in a study of T cells in Graves' hyperthyroidism and ophthalmopathy. Amplification of TCR beta CDR3 regions was performed using RNA transcripts as template. An initial round of RT-PCR targeting the TCR CDR3 relied on the HTBI primer set. Via MiXCR, TCRdb re-called the multiplex PCR reads, giving one row per CDR3 protein. This table has more than 300,000 distinct CDR3 sequences, around 14% appearing once. Sequencing was carried out using blood. The receptor source for this set is a woman between 18 and 29 years old with Graves' hyperthyroidism.

This clonotype was recorded at least ten times. The chain combines TRBV7-9 with TRBJ1-6; a possible D gene is TRBD1 (5 bases). This CDR3 contains 13 residues. Germline CDR1 is SEHNR and CDR2 is FQNEAQ (reference sequence). V gave up 3 bases and J gave up 13 bases, with 13 bases separating them. The CDR3: CASSFWDRGPLHF. The CDR3 coding sequence is TGTGCCAGCAGCTTTTGGGACCGGGGGCCCCTCCACTTT.

This clonotype was found a few times. The V gene is TRBV13, the J gene TRBJ1-3; maybe TRBD1 (5 bases). Germline CDR1 and CDR2: PRHDT and FYEKMQ (reference sequence). Trimming removed 5 bases at V and 2 bases at J, with 13 bases between. This CDR3 comprises 15 residues. CDR3 sequence reads: CASSAGLGTGNTIYF. The CDR3 DNA sequence: TGTGCCAGCAGCGCAGGGTTGGGGACTGGAAACACCATATATTTT.

The J gene is TRBJ2-5, the V gene TRBV19; unclear D gene. CDR3 length equals 16 residues. Trimming took 6 bases from V and 3 from J, leaving 20 bases between them. Germline CDR1 reads LNHDA; CDR2 reads SQIVND (reference sequence). CDR3 sequence: CASSDPPGFHKETQYF. In DNA, the CDR3 is TGTGCCAGTAGCGACCCCCCAGGCTTCCACAAAGAGACCCAGTACTTC.

This clonotype was counted many times. The chain uses TRBV4-3 and TRBJ2-3; 7 bases line up with TRBD2. V lost 0 bases to trimming and J lost 4 bases; unmatched junction nucleotides: 4. This CDR3 contains 15 residues. Looked up from germline, CDR1 is LGHNA and CDR2 is YSLEER. This CDR3 is CASSQDRAGADTQYF. DNA of the CDR3: TGCGCCAGCAGCCAAGATAGGGCGGGGGCAGATACGCAGTATTTT.

Comments on this clonotype: One end of the junction varies from germline; a read error may be responsible. The chain carries TRBV7-7 and TRBJ1-5; D call uncertain. The CDR3 contains 11 residues. CDR1 and CDR2 from the germline V gene are SSHAT and FNYEAQ (reference sequence). CDR3 sequence reads: CASSWRAGQHF. In nucleotides, the CDR3 is TGTGCTAGCAGCTGGAGAGCGGGCCAGCATTTT.

The chain employs TRBV11-2 and TRBJ2-7; 9 bases are shared with TRBD2. Trimming at V came to 7 bases and at J to 0 bases, leaving 7 bases not matched to a gene. The CDR3 loop spans 15 amino acids. CDR1 is SGHAT, CDR2 FQNNGV, per germline. This CDR3 reads CASTLGLAFSYEQYF. The CDR3 nucleotides are TGTGCCAGCACCCTGGGACTAGCCTTCTCCTACGAGCAGTACTTC.

In this sample, this clonotype turned up many times. The chain combines TRBV19 with TRBJ1-1; a possible D gene is TRBD1 (5 bases). The CDR3 is 14 residues long. The V gene lost 3 bases and the J gene lost 5 bases, with 13 bases spanning the gap. Per the germline V gene, CDR1 is LNHDA and CDR2 is SQIVND (reference sequence). CDR3: CASSIGQGRTEAFF. CDR3 DNA: TGTGCCAGTAGTATCGGACAAGGGAGGACTGAAGCTTTCTTT.

This clonotype showed up many times. Mismatch with germline at one junction end may stem from a read error. CDR3 sequence (DNA): TGCAGTGTTAGAGGGGCAGATACGCAGTATTTT. It specifies CSVRGADTQYF. The rearrangement links TRBV20-1 to TRBJ2-3; D possibly uses TRBD1 or TRBD2 (5 bases each). This CDR3 is 11 amino acids long. CDR1 is DFQATT and CDR2 is SNEGSKA in the germline V gene (reference sequence).